These 29 T cell receptor beta chains came from one sample sequenced in a study of cytomegalovirus exposure and HLA in healthy donors. 60 Vbeta and 13 Jbeta primers were used in PCR. TCRdb's copy holds only in-frame clones and misses some; the assay was immunoSEQ multiplex PCR. This sample yields some 180,000 clones, of which 12% are seen a single time; 7.8% belongs to the top ten. The material sequenced was PBMCs. The receptors were gathered from a middle-aged man in good health and CMV-seropositive.

The chain links TRBV6-5 to TRBJ2-1, with 10 bases lining up with TRBD1. Germline CDR1 reads MNHEY; CDR2 reads SVGAGI. V lost 4 bases, J lost 5 bases, and 5 bases stayed unmatched. The CDR3 is 15 residues long. CDR3 protein: CASSLTGGADNEQFF. The CDR3, as DNA: TGTGCCAGCAGTTTGACAGGGGGCGCGGACAATGAGCAGTTCTTC.

This clone was counted between two and nine times. V gene TRBV30 combines with J gene TRBJ2-5; no definite D call. The CDR3 extends over 11 amino acids. The germline gives CDR1 GTSNPN, CDR2 SVGIG (reference sequence). Between the trimmed V and J ends, which lost 3 bases and 6 bases, there was a span of 8 bases. CDR3 amino acids: CAWRAEQTQYF. The DNA of the CDR3 is TGTGCCTGGAGGGCGGAGCAGACCCAGTACTTC.

This clone was seen more than once but under ten times. J is TRBJ1-1 and V is TRBV4-3; D unclear. CDR3 length equals 15 residues. The ends were cut back, 0 bases at V and 1 base at J, with 9 bases in the middle. Germline-derived CDR1 and CDR2 are LGHNA and YSLEER. The CDR3 sequence is CASSQEGAGNTEAFF. CDR3 sequence (DNA): TGCGCCAGCAGCCAAGAGGGAGCGGGGAACACTGAAGCTTTCTTT.

There are a few counts of this clone. The chain recombines TRBV7-2 with TRBJ1-6; 7 bases agree with TRBD1. V shed 3 bases, J shed 11 bases, and the junction held 4 bases outside the gene matches. Germline V gives CDR1 SGHTA, CDR2 FQGNSA. This CDR3 has 13 amino acids. Here the CDR3 reads CASSLGTAPPLHF. CDR3 coding DNA: TGTGCCAGCAGCTTGGGGACAGCCCCACCCCTCCACTTT.

This clone has more than one count but fewer than ten. The genes are TRBV19 and TRBJ1-1, with TRBD1 identical over 7 bases. The trim removed 7 bases at V and 1 base at J, leaving 9 bases unmatched. Germline assignment: CDR1 LNHDA and CDR2 SQIVND (reference sequence). The CDR3 is made up of 15 amino acids. The CDR3: CASTPTGWRNTEAFF. In nucleotides, the CDR3 is TGTGCCAGTACTCCGACAGGGTGGAGGAACACTGAAGCTTTCTTT.

There are a few counts of this clone. The chain recombines TRBV6-5 with TRBJ2-7; no reliable D call. The CDR3 contains 15 residues. V lost 5 bases, J lost 2 bases, and 16 bases lay in between. Germline values: CDR1 MNHEY, CDR2 SVGAGI. The CDR3 here is CASSPIKTPPYEQYV. The CDR3 DNA is TGTGCCAGCAGTCCAATTAAGACTCCTCCCTACGAGCAGTACGTC.

This clone occurred a few times. The genes are TRBV15 and TRBJ1-6, with 8 nucleotides matching TRBD1. The CDR3 is 16 amino acids. V lost 2 bases to trimming and J lost 6 bases; unmatched junction nucleotides: 6. Germline V gene data show CDR1 as LNHNV and CDR2 as YYDKDF (reference sequence). The CDR3 DNA sequence: TGTGCCACCAGCAGACAGGGGGCTATTCCTAATTCACCCCTCCACTTT. It specifies CATSRQGAIPNSPLHF.

The V gene is TRBV11-3, the J gene TRBJ2-7; possibly TRBD2 for D (5 bases). The germline CDR1 and CDR2 sequences are SGHNT and YENEEA. The CDR3 is made up of 15 amino acids. Trimming pared 0 bases from V and 4 bases from J, leaving 13 bases between. This CDR3 reads CASSLDRGVGYEQYF. DNA of the CDR3: TGTGCCAGCAGCTTAGATCGGGGAGTCGGTTACGAGCAGTACTTC.

This clone was seen repeatedly, ten times or more. V gene TRBV4-3 combines with J gene TRBJ2-1; 8 nucleotides match TRBD2. The CDR3 runs 16 residues. Germline CDR1 reads LGHNA; CDR2 reads YSLEER. V was pared by 0 bases and J by 7 bases, with 8 bases of the junction left unmatched. This chain's CDR3 is CASSQDRAGAGNEQFF. The CDR3, as DNA: TGCGCCAGCAGCCAAGATAGAGCGGGGGCGGGAAATGAGCAGTTCTTC.

Only a few counts were recorded for this clone. The chain combines TRBV4-3 with TRBJ2-2; 8 nucleotides match TRBD1. Germline CDR1 LGHNA, CDR2 YSLEER. The V segment lost 3 bases and the J segment 5 bases; nucleotides outside the gene matches: 5. CDR3 size: 15 residues. CDR3 DNA: TGCGCCAGCAGCCATCGGACAGGGTGGACCGGGGAGCTGTTTTTT. Translating it yields CASSHRTGWTGELFF.

The V and J genes are TRBV10-3 and TRBJ2-7, with 9 bases matching TRBD1. The CDR3 is 16 residues long. Germline loops: CDR1 ENHRY, CDR2 SYGVKD. V gave up 6 bases and J gave up 2 bases; unmatched junction bases: 11. The CDR3 spells CAISDNPQGATYEQYF. CDR3 bases: TGTGCCATCAGCGACAACCCACAGGGGGCCACCTACGAGCAGTACTTC.

The J gene is TRBJ1-1, the V gene TRBV9, with 9 nucleotides matching TRBD1. The CDR3 totals 16 residues. Germline V gene sequence: CDR1 SGDLS, CDR2 YYNGEE. V was clipped by 3 bases and J by 4 bases; unmatched bases: 10. The CDR3 DNA reads as TGTGCCAGCAGCGCCTTCTTGGGACAGGGCTCCACTGAAGCTTTCTTT. Residues: CASSAFLGQGSTEAFF.

The genes are TRBV9 and TRBJ1-6, with D tentatively TRBD1 (6 bases). V dropped 4 bases and J dropped 0 bases, with 14 bases sitting between them. In germline, CDR1 is SGDLS, CDR2 YYNGEE. This CDR3 region has 17 residues. The CDR3 nucleotides read TGTGCCAGCAGCTTTGGACAGCCGAGCTCCTATAATTCACCCCTCCACTTT. This codes for CASSFGQPSSYNSPLHF.

This clone was counted only a few times. This rearrangement joins TRBV10-3 to TRBJ1-5; 10 bases fit TRBD1. The CDR3 is 13 amino acids. Germline trimming cut 10 bases from V and 4 bases from J; bases unmatched to any gene: 4. Germline values: CDR1 ENHRY, CDR2 SYGVKD. The CDR3 nucleotides read TGTGCCACCCGGACAGGGGGTAATCAGCCCCAGCATTTT. Protein: CATRTGGNQPQHF.

This clone turned up a few times. CDR3 loop: CASSLGQYYTEAFF. The CDR3 nucleotides are TGTGCCAGCAGCTTAGGACAGTACTACACTGAAGCTTTCTTT. This chain uses TRBV7-2 with TRBJ1-1; D might be TRBD1 (5 bases). The CDR3 consists of 14 residues. V lost 1 base and J 3 bases, leaving 9 bases between the germline ends. CDR1 SGHTA and CDR2 FQGNSA come from the germline V gene.

V usage is TRBV7-2 and J usage is TRBJ1-5; a possible D gene is TRBD1 (6 bases). Per the germline V gene, CDR1 is SGHTA and CDR2 is FQGNSA. This CDR3 has 15 amino acids. The ends were cut back, 5 bases at V and 0 bases at J, with 11 bases in the middle. CDR3 nucleotide sequence: TGTGCCAGCAGCCTGGGGGGGCTTAGCAATCAGCCCCAGCATTTT. Protein: CASSLGGLSNQPQHF.

This clone was detected a few times. The V call is TRBV2, the J call TRBJ1-5; D gene ambiguous. This CDR3 has 13 amino acids. V lost 6 bases, J lost 6 bases, and 12 bases lay in between. Germline-derived CDR1 and CDR2 are SNHLY and FYNNEI. CDR3 sequence (DNA): TGTGCCAGCAGGCTCAGGATGGGTCAGCCCCAGCATTTT. Its protein product is CASRLRMGQPQHF.

J is TRBJ2-7 and V is TRBV18; TRBD2 might be the D (6 bases). CDR1 and CDR2 (germline): KGHSH, LQKENI. V gave up 8 bases and J gave up 1 base, with 15 bases separating them. The CDR3 totals 14 residues. CDR3 DNA sequence: TGTGCCAGCATTCGGGAGTCTGGATCCTACGAGCAGTACTTC. Amino acid sequence: CASIRESGSYEQYF. The variable domain in full, with the rest retrieved from reference TRBV18 and TRBJ2-7, is NAGVMQNPRHLVRRRGQEARLRCSPMKGHSHVYWYRQLPEEGLKFMVYLQKENIIDESGMPKERFSAEFPKEGPSILRIQQVVRGDSAAYFCASIRESGSYEQYFGPGTRLTVT.

The gene calls are TRBV9 and TRBJ2-5; tentative D call: TRBD1 (6 bases). CDR3 length: 15 amino acids. V lost 0 bases to trimming and J lost 5 bases, with 14 bases between them. The germline CDR1 and CDR2 sequences are SGDLS and YYNGEE. For the CDR3, the DNA is TGTGCCAGCAGCGTAGGTTGGGGGCCCGGGGAGACCCAGTACTTC. As protein: CASSVGWGPGETQYF.

This clone turned up a few times. The chain carries TRBV4-2 and TRBJ2-2, with D possibly matching TRBD1 (6 bases). The CDR3 is made up of 16 amino acids. V lost 4 bases, J lost 3 bases, and 15 bases lay in between. Germline V lookup: CDR1 LGHNA, CDR2 YNFKEQ. This CDR3 reads CASSPTGPPDTGELFF. The CDR3 nucleotides are TGTGCCAGCAGCCCAACAGGGCCCCCCGACACCGGGGAGCTGTTTTTT.

This chain connects TRBV14 to TRBJ1-4; TRBD1 matches 9 bases. The germline gives CDR1 SGHDN, CDR2 FVKESK. V was clipped by 2 bases and J by 5 bases; unmatched bases: 6. The length of the CDR3 is 16 residues. This chain's CDR3 is CASSQRTGTGNEKLFF. CDR3 DNA sequence: TGTGCCAGCAGCCAAAGAACCGGGACAGGGAATGAAAAACTGTTTTTT.

The rearrangement uses TRBV7-9 and TRBJ1-1, with 8 bases identical to TRBD1. This CDR3 region has 15 residues. Germline CDR1 reads SEHNR; CDR2 reads FQNEAQ (reference sequence). Trimming at V came to 3 bases and at J to 5 bases, leaving 8 bases not matched to a gene. The CDR3 sequence: CASSFPRGQATEAFF. The CDR3 region has the DNA TGTGCCAGCAGCTTCCCGAGGGGACAGGCGACTGAAGCTTTCTTT.

This clone was counted only a few times. The rearrangement links TRBV7-9 to TRBJ2-7; 8 bases are a match to TRBD2. Germline V gene lookup returns CDR1 SEHNR and CDR2 FQNEAQ (reference sequence). V trimming: 4 bases; J trimming: 2 bases; junction bases outside the gene matches: 10. The CDR3 is made up of 16 amino acids. CDR3 DNA: TGTGCCAGCAGCTCGATTTTAGCGGGGTCGACCTACGAGCAGTACTTC. Amino acids: CASSSILAGSTYEQYF.

In its sample, this clone was seen a few times. This sequence joins TRBV4-3 and TRBJ2-2, with unresolved D. V lost 1 base to trimming and J lost 8 bases, with 8 bases between them. The CDR3 runs 13 residues. The germline V gene encodes CDR1 LGHNA and CDR2 YSLEER. The CDR3 reads CASSQVRAGELFF. CDR3 in DNA: TGCGCCAGCAGCCAAGTTCGTGCGGGGGAGCTGTTTTTT.

This clone has a handful of counts. This chain connects TRBV7-2 to TRBJ1-1; no firm D call. V shed 2 bases and J shed 0 bases, with 7 bases lying between them. This CDR3 is 14 amino acids long. Germline V lookup: CDR1 SGHTA, CDR2 FQGNSA. The CDR3 region is CASSLNRVNTEAFF. In DNA, the CDR3 is TGTGCCAGCAGCTTAAACAGAGTGAACACTGAAGCTTTCTTT. The complete variable domain, with remaining parts taken from reference TRBV7-2 and TRBJ1-1, reads GAGVSQSPSNKVTEKGKDVELRCDPISGHTALYWYRQSLGQGLEFLIYFQGNSAPDKSGLPSDRFSAERTGGSVSTLTIQRTQQEDSAVYLCASSLNRVNTEAFFGQGTRLTVV.

The rearrangement links TRBV19 to TRBJ1-1; 8 bases are shared with TRBD1. J gave up 1 base and V 7 bases, and 11 bases lay outside the gene matches. The germline V gene encodes CDR1 LNHDA and CDR2 SQIVND (reference sequence). This CDR3 has 16 residues. The CDR3 nucleotides are TGTGCCAGTACTGTAACAGGGGGAAGGGGGAACACTGAAGCTTTCTTT. Its translation: CASTVTGGRGNTEAFF.

This clone was counted only a few times. V is TRBV6-5 and J is TRBJ1-6; TRBD1 matches 10 bases. This CDR3 has 15 residues. CDR1 and CDR2 from the germline V gene are MNHEY and SVGAGI. J lost 9 bases, V lost 2 bases, and 4 bases had no gene match. In nucleotides, the CDR3 is TGTGCCAGCAGTTACGGGACAGGGGTACTTTCACCCCTCCACTTT. It yields the protein CASSYGTGVLSPLHF.

The chain has TRBV6-5 and TRBJ1-2; 8 bases align to TRBD1. Losses at the gene ends were 0 bases for V and 6 bases for J; bases not matched to a gene: 9. Germline-derived CDR1 and CDR2 are MNHEY and SVGAGI. This CDR3 region has 16 residues. This chain's CDR3 is CASSYSTGAKGDGYTF. The CDR3 bases are TGTGCCAGCAGTTACTCGACAGGGGCAAAAGGAGATGGCTACACCTTC.

Remarks on this clone: An end of the junction does not agree with germline; a read error may underlie this. The genes are TRBV4-3 and TRBJ1-5, with D perhaps TRBD1 (6 bases). This CDR3 comprises 17 residues. Germline values: CDR1 LGHNA, CDR2 YSLEER. DNA of the CDR3: TGCGCCAGCAGCCAAGATCTAAAGGACAGAGGCAATCAGCCCCAGAATTTT. As protein: CASSQDLKDRGNQPQNF.